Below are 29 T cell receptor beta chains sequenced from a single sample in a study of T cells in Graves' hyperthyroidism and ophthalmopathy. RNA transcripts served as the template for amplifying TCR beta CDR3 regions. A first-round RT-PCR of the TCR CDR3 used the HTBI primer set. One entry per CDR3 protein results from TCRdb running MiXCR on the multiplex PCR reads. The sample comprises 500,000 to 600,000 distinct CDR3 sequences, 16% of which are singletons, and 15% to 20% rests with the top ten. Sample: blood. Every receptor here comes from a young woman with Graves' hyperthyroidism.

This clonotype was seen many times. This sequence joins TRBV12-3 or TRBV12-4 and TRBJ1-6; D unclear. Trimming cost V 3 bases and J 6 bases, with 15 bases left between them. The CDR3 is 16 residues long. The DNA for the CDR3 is TGTGCCAGCAGTTTTTCTGGGCCCCGGGGTAATTCACCCCTCCACTTT. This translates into CASSFSGPRGNSPLHF.

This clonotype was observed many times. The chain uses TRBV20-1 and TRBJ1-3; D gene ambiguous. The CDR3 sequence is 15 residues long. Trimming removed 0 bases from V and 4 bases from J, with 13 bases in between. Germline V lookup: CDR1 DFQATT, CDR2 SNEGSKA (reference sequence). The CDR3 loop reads CSAREPGKRGNTIYF. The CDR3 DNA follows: TGCAGTGCTAGAGAACCGGGCAAAAGGGGAAACACCATATATTTT.

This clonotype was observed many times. The CDR3 nucleotides read TGTGCCAGCAGTGGGACTGCGCGGGGCTCCTACGAGCAGTACTTC. This encodes CASSGTARGSYEQYF. The chain recombines TRBV2 with TRBJ2-7, with a possible D match to TRBD2 (6 bases). Germline V gene lookup returns CDR1 SNHLY and CDR2 FYNNEI. Trimming removed 4 bases at V and 0 bases at J, with 13 bases between. CDR3 length: 15 amino acids.

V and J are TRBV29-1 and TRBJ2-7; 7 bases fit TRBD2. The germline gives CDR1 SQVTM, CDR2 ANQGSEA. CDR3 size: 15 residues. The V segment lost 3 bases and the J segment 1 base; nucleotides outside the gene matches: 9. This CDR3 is CSVEPAGTNSYEQYF. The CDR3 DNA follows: TGCAGCGTTGAGCCCGCCGGGACTAATTCCTACGAGCAGTACTTC.

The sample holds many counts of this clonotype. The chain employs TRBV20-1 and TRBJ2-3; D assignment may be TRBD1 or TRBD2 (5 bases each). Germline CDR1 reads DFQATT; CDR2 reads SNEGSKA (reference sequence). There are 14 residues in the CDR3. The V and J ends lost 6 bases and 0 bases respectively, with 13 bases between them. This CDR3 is CSAVHGASTDTQYF. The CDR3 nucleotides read TGCAGTGCCGTCCACGGGGCTAGCACAGATACGCAGTATTTT.

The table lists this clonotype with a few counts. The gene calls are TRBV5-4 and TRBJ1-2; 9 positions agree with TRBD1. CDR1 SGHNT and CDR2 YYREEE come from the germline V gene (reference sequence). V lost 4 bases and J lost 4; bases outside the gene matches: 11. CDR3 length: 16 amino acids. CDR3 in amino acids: CASSPDRGFQSYGYTF. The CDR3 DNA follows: TGTGCCAGCAGCCCGGACAGGGGATTCCAGAGCTATGGCTACACCTTC.

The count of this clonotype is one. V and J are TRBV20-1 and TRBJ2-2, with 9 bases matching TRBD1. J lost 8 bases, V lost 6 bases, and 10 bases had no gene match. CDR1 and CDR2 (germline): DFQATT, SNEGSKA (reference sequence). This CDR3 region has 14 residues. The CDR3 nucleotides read TGCAGTGCCGAGGGACAGGGTTATGGGGGGGAGCTGTTTTTT. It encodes CSAEGQGYGGELFF.

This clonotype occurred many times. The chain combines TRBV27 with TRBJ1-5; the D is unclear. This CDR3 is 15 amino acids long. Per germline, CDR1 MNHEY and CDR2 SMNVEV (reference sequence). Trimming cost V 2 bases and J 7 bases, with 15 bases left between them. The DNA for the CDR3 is TGTGCCAGCAGTTTAAGAGGGAACTCCAGGCAGCCCCAGCATTTT. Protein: CASSLRGNSRQPQHF.

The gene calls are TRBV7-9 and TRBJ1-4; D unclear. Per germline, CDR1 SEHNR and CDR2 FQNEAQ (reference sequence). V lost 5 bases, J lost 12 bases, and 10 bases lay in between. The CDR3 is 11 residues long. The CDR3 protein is CASSPKKQLFF. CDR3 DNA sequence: TGTGCCAGCAGCCCGAAAAAGCAACTGTTTTTT.

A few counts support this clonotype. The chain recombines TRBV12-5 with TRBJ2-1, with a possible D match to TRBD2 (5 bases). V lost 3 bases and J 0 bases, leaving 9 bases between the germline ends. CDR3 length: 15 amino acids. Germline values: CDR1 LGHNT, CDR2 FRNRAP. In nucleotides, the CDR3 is TGTGCTAGTGGTTTTGTAAGCGGCTCCTACAATGAGCAGTTCTTC. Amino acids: CASGFVSGSYNEQFF.

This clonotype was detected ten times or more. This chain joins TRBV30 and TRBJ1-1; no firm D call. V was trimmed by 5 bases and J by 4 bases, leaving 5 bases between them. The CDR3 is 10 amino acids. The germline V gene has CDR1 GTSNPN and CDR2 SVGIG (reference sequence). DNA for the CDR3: TGTGCCTGGGGATTCACTGAAGCTTTCTTT. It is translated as CAWGFTEAFF.

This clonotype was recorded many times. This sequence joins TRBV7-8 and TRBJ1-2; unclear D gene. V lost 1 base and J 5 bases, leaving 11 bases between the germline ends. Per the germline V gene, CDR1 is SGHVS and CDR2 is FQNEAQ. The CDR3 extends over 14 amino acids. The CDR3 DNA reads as TGTGCCAGCAGCTTAGGAGCTCCCGGGTATGGCTACACCTTC. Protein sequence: CASSLGAPGYGYTF.

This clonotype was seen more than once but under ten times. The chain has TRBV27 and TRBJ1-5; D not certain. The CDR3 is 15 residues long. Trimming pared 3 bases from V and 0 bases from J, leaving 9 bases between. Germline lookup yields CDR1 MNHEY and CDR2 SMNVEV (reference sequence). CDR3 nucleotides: TGTGCCAGCAGTTTCCGTGCGGATAGCAATCAGCCCCAGCATTTT. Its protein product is CASSFRADSNQPQHF.

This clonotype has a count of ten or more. The chain's CDR3 is CASSLVGRGGSPLHF. CDR3 nucleotides: TGTGCCAGCAGTTTAGTAGGCAGGGGTGGTTCACCCCTCCACTTT. V is TRBV12-3 or TRBV12-4 and J is TRBJ1-6; maybe TRBD1 (6 bases). The CDR3 covers 15 residues. V was shortened by 1 base and J by 9 bases, with 13 bases between the two germline ends.

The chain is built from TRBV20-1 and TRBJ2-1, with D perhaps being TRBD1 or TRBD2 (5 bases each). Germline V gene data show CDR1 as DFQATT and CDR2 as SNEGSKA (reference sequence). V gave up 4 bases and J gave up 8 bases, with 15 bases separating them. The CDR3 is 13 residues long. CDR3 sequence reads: CSATGLISDEQFF. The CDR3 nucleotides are TGCAGTGCTACGGGGCTCATATCGGATGAGCAGTTCTTC.

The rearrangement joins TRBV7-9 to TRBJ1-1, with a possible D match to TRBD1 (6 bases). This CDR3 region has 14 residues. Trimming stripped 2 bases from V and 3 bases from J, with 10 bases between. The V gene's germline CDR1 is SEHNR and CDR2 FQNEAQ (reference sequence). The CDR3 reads CASSLSGGYTEAFF. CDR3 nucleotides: TGTGCCAGCAGCTTATCCGGGGGCTACACTGAAGCTTTCTTT. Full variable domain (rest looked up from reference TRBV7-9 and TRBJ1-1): DTGVSQNPRHKITKRGQNVTFRCDPISEHNRLYWYRQTLGQGPEFLTYFQNEAQLEKSRLLSDRFSAERPKGSFSTLEIQRTEQGDSAMYLCASSLSGGYTEAFFGQGTRLTVV.

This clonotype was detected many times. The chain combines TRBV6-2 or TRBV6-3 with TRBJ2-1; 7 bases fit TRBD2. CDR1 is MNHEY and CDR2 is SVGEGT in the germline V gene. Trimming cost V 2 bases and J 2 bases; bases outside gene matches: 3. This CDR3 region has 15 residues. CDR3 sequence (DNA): TGTGCCAGCAGTTACCTAGCGGACCCCTACAATGAGCAGTTCTTC. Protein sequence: CASSYLADPYNEQFF.

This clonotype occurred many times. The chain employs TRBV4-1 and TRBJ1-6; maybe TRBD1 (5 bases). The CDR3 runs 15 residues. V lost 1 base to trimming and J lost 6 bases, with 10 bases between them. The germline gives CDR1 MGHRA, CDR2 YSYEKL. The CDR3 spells CASSQGERGNSPLHF. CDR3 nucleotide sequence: TGCGCCAGCAGCCAAGGGGAGAGGGGTAATTCACCCCTCCACTTT.

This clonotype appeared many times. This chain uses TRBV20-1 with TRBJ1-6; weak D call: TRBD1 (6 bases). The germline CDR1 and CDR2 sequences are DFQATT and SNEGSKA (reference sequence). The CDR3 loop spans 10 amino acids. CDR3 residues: CSPQGSPLHF. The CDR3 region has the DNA TGCAGCCCACAGGGTTCACCCCTCCACTTT.

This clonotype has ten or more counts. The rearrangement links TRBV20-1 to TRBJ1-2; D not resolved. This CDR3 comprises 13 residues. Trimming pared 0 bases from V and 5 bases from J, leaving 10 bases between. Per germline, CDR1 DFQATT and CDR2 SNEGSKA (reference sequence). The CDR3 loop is CSARDETAYGYTF. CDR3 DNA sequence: TGCAGTGCTAGAGATGAGACCGCTTATGGCTACACCTTC.

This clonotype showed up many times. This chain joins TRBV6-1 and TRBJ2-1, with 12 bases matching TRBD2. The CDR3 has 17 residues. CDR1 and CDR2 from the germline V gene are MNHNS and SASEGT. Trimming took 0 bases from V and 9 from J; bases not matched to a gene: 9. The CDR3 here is CASSEAIFLAGGGEQFF. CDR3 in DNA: TGTGCCAGCAGTGAAGCGATATTTCTAGCGGGAGGGGGTGAGCAGTTCTTC.

The CDR3 here is CASSQGPGREAFF. CDR3 bases: TGCGCCAGCAGCCAGGGCCCGGGCCGCGAAGCTTTCTTT. The rearrangement uses TRBV4-3 and TRBJ1-1; D unclear. Germline V CDR1 and CDR2: LGHNA, YSLEER. The CDR3 sequence is 13 residues long. Trimming left V 3 bases short and J 8 bases short, with 13 bases between.

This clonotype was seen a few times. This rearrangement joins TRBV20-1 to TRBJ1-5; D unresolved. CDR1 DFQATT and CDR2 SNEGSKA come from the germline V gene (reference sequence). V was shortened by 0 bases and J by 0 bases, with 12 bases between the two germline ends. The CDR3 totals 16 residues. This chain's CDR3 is CSAREVAGDSNQPQHF. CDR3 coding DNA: TGCAGTGCTAGAGAAGTGGCCGGGGATAGCAATCAGCCCCAGCATTTT.

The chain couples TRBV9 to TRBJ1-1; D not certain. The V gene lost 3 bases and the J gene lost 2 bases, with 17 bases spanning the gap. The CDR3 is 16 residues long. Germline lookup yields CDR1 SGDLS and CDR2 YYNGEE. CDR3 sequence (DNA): TGTGCCAGCAGCGCGGCTTCTTCCGGGCTCAACACTGAAGCTTTCTTT. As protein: CASSAASSGLNTEAFF.

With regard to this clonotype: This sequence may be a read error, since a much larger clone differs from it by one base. Here the CDR3 DNA reads TGTGCCAGCAGCTCCCCCGCCTCGACTGAGCAGTTCTTC. It specifies CASSSPASTEQFF. The gene calls are TRBV9 and TRBJ2-1; D is ambiguous. CDR1 and CDR2 (germline): SGDLS, YYNGEE. This CDR3 has 13 amino acids. Trimming cost V 4 bases and J 9 bases, with 14 bases left between them.

Here the CDR3 reads CASSLVSVGYGYTF. As DNA, the CDR3 is TGTGCCAGCAGCTTAGTTTCAGTGGGCTATGGCTACACCTTC. The chain recombines TRBV7-9 with TRBJ1-2; D remains unclear. Deletions cut 1 base from V and 4 bases from J, with 10 bases between. Germline lookup yields CDR1 SEHNR and CDR2 FQNEAQ (reference sequence). The CDR3 loop spans 14 amino acids.

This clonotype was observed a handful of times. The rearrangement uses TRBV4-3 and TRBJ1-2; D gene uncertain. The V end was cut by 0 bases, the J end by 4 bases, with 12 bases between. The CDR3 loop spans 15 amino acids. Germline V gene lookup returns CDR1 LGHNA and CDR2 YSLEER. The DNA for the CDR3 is TGCGCCAGCAGCCAAGATGGTACAGTCTTCTATGGCTACACCTTC. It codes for CASSQDGTVFYGYTF.

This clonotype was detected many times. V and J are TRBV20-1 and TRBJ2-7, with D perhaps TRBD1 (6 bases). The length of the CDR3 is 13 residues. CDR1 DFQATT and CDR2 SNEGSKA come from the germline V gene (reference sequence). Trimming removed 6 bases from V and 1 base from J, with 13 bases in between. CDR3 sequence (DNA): TGCAGTGCGAACCCCGGGACATCCTACGAGCAGTACTTC. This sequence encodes CSANPGTSYEQYF.

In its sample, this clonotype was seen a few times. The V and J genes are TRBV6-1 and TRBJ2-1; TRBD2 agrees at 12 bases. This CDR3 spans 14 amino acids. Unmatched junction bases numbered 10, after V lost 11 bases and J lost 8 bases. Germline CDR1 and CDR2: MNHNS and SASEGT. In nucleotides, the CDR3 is TGTGCCGTCGTCGGACTAGCGGGACTTGATGAGCAGTTCTTC. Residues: CAVVGLAGLDEQFF.